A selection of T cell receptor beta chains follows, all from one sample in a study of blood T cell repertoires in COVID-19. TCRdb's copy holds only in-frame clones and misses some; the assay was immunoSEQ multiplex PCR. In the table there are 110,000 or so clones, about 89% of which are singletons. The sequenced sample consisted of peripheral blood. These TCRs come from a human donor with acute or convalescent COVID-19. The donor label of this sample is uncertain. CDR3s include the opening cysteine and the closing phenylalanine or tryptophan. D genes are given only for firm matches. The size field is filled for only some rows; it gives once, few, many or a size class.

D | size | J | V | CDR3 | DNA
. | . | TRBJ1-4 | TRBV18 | CASSATPGSEKLFF | TGTGCCAGCTCAGCGACCCCGGGGAGTGAAAAACTGTTTTTT
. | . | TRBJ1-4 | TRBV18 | CASSQFDSTTNEKLFF | TGTGCCAGCTCACAATTCGACAGCACAACTAATGAAAAACTGTTTTTT
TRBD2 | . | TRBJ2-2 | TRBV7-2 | CASSFAGGPETGELFF | TGTGCCAGCAGCTTTGCGGGGGGGCCGGAGACCGGGGAGCTGTTTTTT
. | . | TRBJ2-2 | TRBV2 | CASSEASGANTGELFF | TGTGCCAGCAGTGAAGCGTCAGGGGCGAACACCGGGGAGCTGTTTTTT
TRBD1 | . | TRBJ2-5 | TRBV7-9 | CASSPGTGGGETQYF | TGTGCCAGCAGCCCCGGGACAGGGGGGGGTGAGACCCAGTACTTC
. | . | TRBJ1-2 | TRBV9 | CASSVVVVTTKCYGYTF | TGTGCCAGCAGCGTAGTCGTCGTGACTACGAAATGTTATGGCTACACCTTC
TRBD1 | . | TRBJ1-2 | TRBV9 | CASSDRGLDYGYTF | TGTGCCAGCAGCGACAGGGGGCTAGATTATGGCTACACCTTC
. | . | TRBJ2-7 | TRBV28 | CASSINYEQYF | TGTGCCAGCAGTATAAACTACGAGCAGTACTTC
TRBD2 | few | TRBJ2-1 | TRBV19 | CASRLAGGPYNEQFF | TGTGCCAGTAGGCTAGCGGGGGGTCCATACAATGAGCAGTTCTTC
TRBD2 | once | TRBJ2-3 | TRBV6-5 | CASSSRSGDTDTQYF | TGTGCCAGCAGTTCCCGTAGCGGGGACACAGATACGCAGTATTTT
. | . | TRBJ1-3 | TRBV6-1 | CASSETGGSGNTIYF | TGTGCCAGCAGTGAGACAGGCGGCTCTGGAAACACCATATATTTT
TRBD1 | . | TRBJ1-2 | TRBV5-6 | CASSLGRGWSGYTF | TGTGCCAGCAGCTTGGGCAGGGGGTGGAGTGGCTACACCTTC
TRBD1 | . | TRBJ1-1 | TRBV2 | CASSQQGARANTEAFF | TGTGCCAGCAGCCAACAGGGGGCAAGAGCGAACACTGAAGCTTTCTTT
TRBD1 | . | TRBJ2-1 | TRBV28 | CASSQTGYEQFF | TGTGCCAGCAGCCAGACAGGGTACGAGCAGTTCTTC
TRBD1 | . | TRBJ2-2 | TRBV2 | CASSRGTGLRGELFF | TGTGCCAGCAGCCGCGGGACAGGGCTCAGGGGGGAGCTGTTTTTT
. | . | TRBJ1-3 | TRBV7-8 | CASSLGRQGTSGNTIYF | TGTGCCAGCAGCTTAGGGCGGCAGGGTACCTCTGGAAACACCATATATTTT
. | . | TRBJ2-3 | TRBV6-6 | CASSYPSGRTDTQYF | TGTGCCAGCAGTTACCCTTCGGGAAGGACAGATACGCAGTATTTT
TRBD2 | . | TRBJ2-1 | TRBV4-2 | CASSLGTSEGNEQFF | TGTGCCAGCAGCCTCGGGACTAGCGAGGGCAATGAGCAGTTCTTC
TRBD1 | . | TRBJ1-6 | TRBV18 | CASSLQGLGSPLHF | TGTGCCAGCTCACTACAGGGGTTAGGTTCACCCCTCCACTTT
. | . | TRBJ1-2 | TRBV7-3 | CASSFQGSRGYTF | TGTGCCAGCAGCTTTCAGGGGTCTAGGGGCTACACCTTC
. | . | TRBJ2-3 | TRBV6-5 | CASRRPFTDTQYF | TGTGCCAGCCGCAGGCCCTTCACAGATACGCAGTATTTT
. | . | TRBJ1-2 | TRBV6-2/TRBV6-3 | CASSYVAGQLQHYGYTF | TGTGCCAGCAGTTACGTCGCTGGGCAGCTCCAGCACTATGGCTACACCTTC
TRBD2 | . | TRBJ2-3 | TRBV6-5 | CASSYSRTSESDTQYF | TGTGCCAGCAGTTACTCGAGGACTAGCGAGTCGGATACGCAGTATTTT
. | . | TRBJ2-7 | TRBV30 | CAWSGGERNEQYF | TGTGCCTGGAGTGGGGGGGAAAGGAACGAGCAGTACTTC
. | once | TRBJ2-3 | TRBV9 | CASSVTSTDTQYF | TGTGCCAGCAGCGTTACTAGCACAGATACGCAGTATTTT
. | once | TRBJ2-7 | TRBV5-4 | CASSLDLYEQYF | TGTGCCAGCAGCTTGGATCTGTACGAGCAGTACTTC
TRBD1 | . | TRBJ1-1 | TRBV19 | CASRLGGPHTEAFF | TGTGCCAGTAGGTTAGGGGGCCCACACACTGAAGCTTTCTTT
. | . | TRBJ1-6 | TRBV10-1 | CASPVPLHF | TGCGCCAGCCCGGTCCCCCTCCACTTT
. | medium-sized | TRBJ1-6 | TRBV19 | CASKPVDGGPGSPLHF | TGTGCCAGTAAGCCCGTGGACGGAGGGCCAGGATCACCCCTCCACTTT
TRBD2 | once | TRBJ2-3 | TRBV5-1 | CASSFWLAGTTDTQYF | TGCGCCAGCAGCTTCTGGCTAGCGGGGACCACAGATACGCAGTATTTT
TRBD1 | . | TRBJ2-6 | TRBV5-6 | CASSPRTGLGGANVLTF | TGTGCCAGCAGCCCCAGGACAGGGCTAGGGGGGGCCAACGTCCTGACTTTC
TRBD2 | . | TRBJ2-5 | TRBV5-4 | CASSMGAGTRSQETQYF | TGTGCCAGCAGCATGGGAGCGGGGACTCGAAGCCAAGAGACCCAGTACTTC
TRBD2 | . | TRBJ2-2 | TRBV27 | CASRERRGDTGELFF | TGTGCCAGCAGGGAGCGTCGGGGGGACACCGGGGAGCTGTTTTTT
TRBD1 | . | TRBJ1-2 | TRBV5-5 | CASSWGTGRIGYTF | TGTGCCAGCAGCTGGGGGACAGGGAGGATTGGCTACACCTTC
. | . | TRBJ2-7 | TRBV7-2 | CASSYTMGAGSSYEQYF | TGTGCCAGCAGCTATACTATGGGGGCAGGGTCTTCCTACGAGCAGTACTTC
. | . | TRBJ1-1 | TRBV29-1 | CSVEQPESTEAFF | TGCAGCGTTGAACAGCCGGAGAGCACTGAAGCTTTCTTT
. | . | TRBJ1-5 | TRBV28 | CASSLTPQPQHF | TGTGCCAGCAGTTTAACACCGCAGCCCCAGCATTTT
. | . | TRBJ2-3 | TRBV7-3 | CASSLDPSQATQYF | TGTGCCAGCAGCTTAGACCCCTCTCAGGCTACGCAGTATTTT
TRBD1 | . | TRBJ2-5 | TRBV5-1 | CASSKGQAGQETQYF | TGCGCCAGCAGCAAGGGACAGGCCGGACAGGAGACCCAGTACTTC
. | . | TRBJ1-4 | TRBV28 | CASSIRGTTNEKLFF | TGTGCCAGCAGTATACGGGGAACAACTAATGAAAAACTGTTTTTT
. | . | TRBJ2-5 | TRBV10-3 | CAISEAYQETQYF | TGTGCCATCAGTGAGGCGTACCAAGAGACCCAGTACTTC
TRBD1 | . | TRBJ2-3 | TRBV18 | CASSLRDRGTDTQYF | TGTGCCAGCTCACTGCGGGACAGGGGGACAGATACGCAGTATTTT
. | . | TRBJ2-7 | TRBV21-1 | CASSTLLAQRGYEQYF | TGTGCCAGCAGTACCTTACTGGCCCAACGGGGCTACGAGCAGTACTTC
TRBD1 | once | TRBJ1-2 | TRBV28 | CASRELTGANYGYTF | TGTGCCAGCAGAGAGCTGACAGGGGCTAACTATGGCTACACCTTC
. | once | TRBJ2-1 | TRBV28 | CASSLWPGTNNEQFF | TGTGCCAGCAGTTTATGGCCAGGGACAAACAATGAGCAGTTCTTC